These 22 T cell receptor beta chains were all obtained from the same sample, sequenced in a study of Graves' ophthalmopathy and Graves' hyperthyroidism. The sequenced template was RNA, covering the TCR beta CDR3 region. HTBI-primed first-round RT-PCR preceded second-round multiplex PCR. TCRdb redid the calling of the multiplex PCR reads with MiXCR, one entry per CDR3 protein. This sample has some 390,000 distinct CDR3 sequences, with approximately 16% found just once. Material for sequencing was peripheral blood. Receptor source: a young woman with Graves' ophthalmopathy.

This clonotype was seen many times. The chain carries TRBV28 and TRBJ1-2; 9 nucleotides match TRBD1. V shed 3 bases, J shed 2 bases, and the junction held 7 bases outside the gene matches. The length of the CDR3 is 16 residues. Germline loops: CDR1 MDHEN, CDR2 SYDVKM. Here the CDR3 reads CASSFLKGQGNYGYTF. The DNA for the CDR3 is TGTGCCAGCAGTTTCTTAAAGGGACAGGGAAACTATGGCTACACCTTC.

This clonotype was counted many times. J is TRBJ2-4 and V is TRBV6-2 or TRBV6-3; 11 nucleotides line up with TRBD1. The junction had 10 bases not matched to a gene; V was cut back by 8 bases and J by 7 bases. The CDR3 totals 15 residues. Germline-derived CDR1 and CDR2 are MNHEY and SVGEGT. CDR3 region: CASGGTGGGANIQYF. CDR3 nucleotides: TGTGCCAGCGGCGGGACAGGGGGTGGTGCGAACATTCAGTACTTC.

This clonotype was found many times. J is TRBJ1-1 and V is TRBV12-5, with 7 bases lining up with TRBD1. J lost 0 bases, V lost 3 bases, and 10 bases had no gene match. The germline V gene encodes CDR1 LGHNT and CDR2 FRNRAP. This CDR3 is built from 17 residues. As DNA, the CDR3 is TGTGCTAGTGGTTTTTACGTTAAAACAGGGGTGAACACTGAAGCTTTCTTT. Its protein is CASGFYVKTGVNTEAFF.

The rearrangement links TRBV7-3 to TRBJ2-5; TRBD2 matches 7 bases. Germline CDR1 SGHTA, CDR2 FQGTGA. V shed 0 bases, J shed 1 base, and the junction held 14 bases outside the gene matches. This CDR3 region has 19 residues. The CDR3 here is CASSLTGGVRAGVQETQYF. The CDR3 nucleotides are TGTGCCAGCAGCTTAACTGGGGGGGTTAGGGCGGGGGTCCAAGAGACCCAGTACTTC.

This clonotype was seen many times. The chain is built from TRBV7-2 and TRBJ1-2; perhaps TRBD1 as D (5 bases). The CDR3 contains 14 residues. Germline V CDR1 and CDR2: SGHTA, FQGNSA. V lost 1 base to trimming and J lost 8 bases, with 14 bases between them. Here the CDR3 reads CASSLGQRASGYTF. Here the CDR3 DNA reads TGTGCCAGCAGCTTAGGACAGAGGGCGAGCGGCTACACCTTC.

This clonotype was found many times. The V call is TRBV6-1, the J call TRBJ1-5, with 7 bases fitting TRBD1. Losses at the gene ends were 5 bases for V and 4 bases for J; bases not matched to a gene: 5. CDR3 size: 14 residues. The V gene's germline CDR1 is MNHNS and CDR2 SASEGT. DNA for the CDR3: TGTGCCAGCAGTCTAAACAGGGGAAATCAGCCCCAGCATTTT. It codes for CASSLNRGNQPQHF.

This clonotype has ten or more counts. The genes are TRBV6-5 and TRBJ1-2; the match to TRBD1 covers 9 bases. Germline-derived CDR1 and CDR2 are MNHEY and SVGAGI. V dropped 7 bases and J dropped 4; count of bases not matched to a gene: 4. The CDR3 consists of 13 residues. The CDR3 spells CASKPGQGYGYTF. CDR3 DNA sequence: TGTGCCAGCAAACCGGGACAGGGCTATGGCTACACCTTC.

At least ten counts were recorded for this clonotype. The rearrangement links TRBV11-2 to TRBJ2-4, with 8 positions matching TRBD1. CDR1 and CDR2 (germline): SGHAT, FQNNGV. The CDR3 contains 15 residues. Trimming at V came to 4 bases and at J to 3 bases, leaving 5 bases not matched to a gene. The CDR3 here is CASSWTGMGKNIQYF. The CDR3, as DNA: TGTGCCAGCAGCTGGACAGGGATGGGCAAAAACATTCAGTACTTC.

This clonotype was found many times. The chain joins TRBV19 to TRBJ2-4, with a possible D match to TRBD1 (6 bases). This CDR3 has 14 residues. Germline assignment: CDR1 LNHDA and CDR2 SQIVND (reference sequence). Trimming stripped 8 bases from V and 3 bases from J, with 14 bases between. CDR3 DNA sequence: TGTGCCAGTTCTCCCTTAGGGGGCAAAAACATTCAGTACTTC. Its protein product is CASSPLGGKNIQYF.

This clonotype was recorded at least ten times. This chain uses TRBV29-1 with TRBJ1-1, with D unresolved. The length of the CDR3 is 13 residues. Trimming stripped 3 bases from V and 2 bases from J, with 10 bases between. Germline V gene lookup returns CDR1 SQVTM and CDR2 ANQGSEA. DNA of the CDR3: TGCAGCGTTGAGTCACGGACCAACACTGAAGCTTTCTTT. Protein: CSVESRTNTEAFF.

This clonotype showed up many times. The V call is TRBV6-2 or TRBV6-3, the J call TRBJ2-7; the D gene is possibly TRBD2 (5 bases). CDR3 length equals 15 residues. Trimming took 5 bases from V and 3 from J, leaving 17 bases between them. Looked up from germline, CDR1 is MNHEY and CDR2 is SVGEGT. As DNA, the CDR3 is TGTGCCAGCAGTCTCCAAGCCACAGCGGTCTACGAGCAGTACTTC. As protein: CASSLQATAVYEQYF.

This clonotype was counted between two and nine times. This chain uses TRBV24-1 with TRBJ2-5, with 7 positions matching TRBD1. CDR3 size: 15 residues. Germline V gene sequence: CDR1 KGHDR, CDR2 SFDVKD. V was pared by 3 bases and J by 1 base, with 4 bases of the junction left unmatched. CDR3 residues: CATSDPGTVQETQYF. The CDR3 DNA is TGTGCCACCAGTGATCCCGGGACAGTCCAAGAGACCCAGTACTTC.

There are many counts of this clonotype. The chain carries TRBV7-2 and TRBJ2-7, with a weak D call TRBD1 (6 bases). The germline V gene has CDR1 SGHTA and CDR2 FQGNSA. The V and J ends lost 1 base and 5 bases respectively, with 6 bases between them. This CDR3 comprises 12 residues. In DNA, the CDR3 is TGTGCCAGCAGCTTAGACAGGGACGAGCAGTACTTC. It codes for CASSLDRDEQYF.

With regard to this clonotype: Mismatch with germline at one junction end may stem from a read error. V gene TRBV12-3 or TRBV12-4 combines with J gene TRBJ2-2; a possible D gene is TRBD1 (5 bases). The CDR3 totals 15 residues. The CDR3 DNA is TGTGCCAGCACTTTACTCCAGGGCCTTACCGGGGAGCTGTTTTTT. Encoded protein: CASTLLQGLTGELFF.

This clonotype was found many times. The CDR3 reads CATSDGRQEQETQYF. Here the CDR3 DNA reads TGTGCCACCAGTGATGGCCGGCAGGAACAAGAGACCCAGTACTTC. J is TRBJ2-5 and V is TRBV24-1; D unresolved. The CDR3 is 15 residues long. Germline CDR1 is KGHDR and CDR2 is SFDVKD. The V and J ends lost 3 bases and 2 bases respectively, with 12 bases between them.

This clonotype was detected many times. CDR3 bases: TGTGCCAGCATCCCCGCGACAGTGTACACTGAAGCTTTCTTT. Translated, it gives CASIPATVYTEAFF. The rearrangement uses TRBV2 and TRBJ1-1, with D maybe TRBD1 (5 bases). Germline V lookup: CDR1 SNHLY, CDR2 FYNNEI. V lost 7 bases and J lost 3, with 15 bases in between. The CDR3 spans 14 residues.

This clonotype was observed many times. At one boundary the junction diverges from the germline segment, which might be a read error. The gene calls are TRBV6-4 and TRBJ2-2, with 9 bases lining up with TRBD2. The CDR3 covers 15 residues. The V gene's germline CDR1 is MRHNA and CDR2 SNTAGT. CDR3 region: CASSNSAGGPGELFF. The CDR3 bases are TGTGCCAGCAGTAACTCGGCGGGAGGGCCCGGGGAGCTGTTTTTT.

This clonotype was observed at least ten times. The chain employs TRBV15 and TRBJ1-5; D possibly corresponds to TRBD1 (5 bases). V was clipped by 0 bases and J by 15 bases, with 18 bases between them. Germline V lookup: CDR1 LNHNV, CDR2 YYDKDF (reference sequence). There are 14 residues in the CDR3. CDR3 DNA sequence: TGTGCCACCAGCAGAGATACAAAAGTGGGGCCACCGCATTTT. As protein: CATSRDTKVGPPHF.

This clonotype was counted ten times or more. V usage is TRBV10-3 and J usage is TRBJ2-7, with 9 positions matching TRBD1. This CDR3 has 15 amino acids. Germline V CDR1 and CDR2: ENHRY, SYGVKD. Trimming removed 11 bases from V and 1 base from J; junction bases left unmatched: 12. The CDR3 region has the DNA TGTGCCGCCTCTAGGGGGACAGGGACGTCCTACGAGCAGTACTTC. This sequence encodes CAASRGTGTSYEQYF.

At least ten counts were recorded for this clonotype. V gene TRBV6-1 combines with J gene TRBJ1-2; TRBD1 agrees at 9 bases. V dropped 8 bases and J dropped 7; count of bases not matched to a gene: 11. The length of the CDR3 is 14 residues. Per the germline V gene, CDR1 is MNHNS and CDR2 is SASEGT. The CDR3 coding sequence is TGTGCCAGCTCAATGTACAGGGGGCAGGGTGGCTACACCTTC. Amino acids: CASSMYRGQGGYTF.

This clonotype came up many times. CDR3 loop: CASSQVPGPSYEAFF. CDR3 nucleotides: TGTGCCAGCAGCCAAGTCCCAGGGCCCTCTTATGAAGCTTTCTTT. This chain joins TRBV14 and TRBJ1-1; D perhaps matches TRBD1 (5 bases). Germline assignment: CDR1 SGHDN and CDR2 FVKESK. The germline V and J ends were trimmed by 1 base and 7 bases, with 16 bases remaining between them. This CDR3 is 15 amino acids long.

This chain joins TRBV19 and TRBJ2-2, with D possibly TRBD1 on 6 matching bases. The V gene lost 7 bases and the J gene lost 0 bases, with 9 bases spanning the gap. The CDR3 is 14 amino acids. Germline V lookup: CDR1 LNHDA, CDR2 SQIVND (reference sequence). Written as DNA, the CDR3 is TGTGCCAGTACGACAGGCGCGAACACCGGGGAGCTGTTTTTT. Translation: CASTTGANTGELFF.